The 2 T cell receptor beta chains listed next were all sequenced from one sample in a study of identifying expanded T cells in peripheral blood (dated by TCRdb to between 2018 and 2020). The method was the immunoSEQ multiplex PCR assay. Sourced from immuneACCESS, this table was stored by TCRdb with only in-frame sequences that have V and J called. A share of the clones is absent; for the studies checked, an unresolved V gene accounts for under half, and the remainder has no known explanation. The sample has around 100,000 clones on record, around nine tenths of them singletons. Just over 5.5% of the sample is taken by the ten largest. Sequencing used blood. These TCRs come from a person aged 18-69 years in good health.

The rearrangement uses TRBV7-8 and TRBJ1-2, with D possibly matching TRBD1 (6 bases). CDR3 size: 15 residues. The V end was cut by 1 base, the J end by 5 bases, with 14 bases between. The germline V gene encodes CDR1 SGHVS and CDR2 FQNEAQ. CDR3 residues: CASSLEGGPLYGYTF. The CDR3, as DNA: TGTGCCAGCAGCTTAGAAGGGGGGCCCCTTTATGGCTACACCTTC. Full variable domain (rest looked up from reference TRBV7-8 and TRBJ1-2): GAGVSQSPRYKVAKRGQDVALRCDPISGHVSLFWYQQALGQGPEFLTYFQNEAQLDKSGLPSDRFFAERPEGSVSTLKIQRTQQEDSAVYLCASSLEGGPLYGYTFGSGTRLTVV.

In this sample, this clone turned up once. CDR3 sequence (DNA): TGTGCCAGCAGCTTAGTATCGGGTTTTGGCACAGATACGCAGTATTTT. It specifies CASSLVSGFGTDTQYF. The V call is TRBV7-9, the J call TRBJ2-3; no clear D. Trimming took off 1 base at V and 1 base at J, with 12 bases between the two ends. Germline CDR1 is SEHNR and CDR2 is FQNEAQ (reference sequence). The CDR3 extends over 16 amino acids.